These T cell receptor beta chains were read from a single sample in a study of T-cell reconstitution after alpha-beta-depleted transplantation in children. TCRdb re-derived calls from the PCR reads in MiXCR, one entry per CDR3 protein. The sample includes about 540,000 distinct CDR3 sequences, roughly a quarter seen only once; the top ten take under 45%. This material consisted of PBMCs, taken before TCRalphabeta/CD19-depleted stem cell transplant. The receptors shown here come from a boy less than two years old with Wiskott-Aldrich syndrome, due to receive a stem cell transplant. The CDR3 runs from the conserved cysteine through the conserved F or W. D genes are given only for firm matches. Clone size is shown for a subset of rows, as once, few, many or a class of expanded clone.

j_call	clone_size	v_call	d_call	cdr3_nt	cdr3_aa
TRBJ2-1	.	TRBV20-1	TRBD2	TGCAGTGCTAGGATGGCGGGAGGGCCAGGGGGTGAGCAGTTCTTC	CSARMAGGPGGEQFF
TRBJ2-5	.	TRBV12-3/TRBV12-4	TRBD1	TGTGCCAGCAGTTTAGGGTGGGGGACAGAAGAGACCCAGTACTTC	CASSLGWGTEETQYF
TRBJ2-2	.	TRBV29-1	TRBD1	TGCAGCGTTCGACAGGGCGCGAACACCGGGGAGCTGTTTTTT	CSVRQGANTGELFF
TRBJ2-1	.	TRBV20-1	.	TGCAGTGCTAGTTGGAATGAGCAGTTCTTC	CSASWNEQFF
TRBJ2-7	.	TRBV7-2	TRBD1	TGTGCCAGCAGCACTCGACAGGGAAGCTACGAGCAGTACTTC	CASSTRQGSYEQYF
TRBJ2-6	.	TRBV5-1	TRBD1	TGCGCCAGCAGCGAAGACAGGGGGCGCGCTGGGGCCAACGTCCTGACTTTC	CASSEDRGRAGANVLTF
TRBJ2-1	.	TRBV4-1	TRBD2	TGCGCCAGCAGCCAAGATACCGGGACTAGGCCCTACAATGAGCAGTTCTTC	CASSQDTGTRPYNEQFF
TRBJ2-5	few	TRBV20-1	TRBD2	TGCAGTGCTAGCCCGGGAGGGCCGGTAGGGGAGACCCAGTACTTC	CSASPGGPVGETQYF
TRBJ1-6	.	TRBV5-1	.	TGCGCCAGCAGCTTTACAGTGAGCTCCTATAATTCACCCCTCCACTTT	CASSFTVSSYNSPLHF
TRBJ1-2	.	TRBV29-1	.	TGCAGCGTTGAAGGAGGAGACAGTCATGGCTACACCTTC	CSVEGGDSHGYTF
TRBJ2-1	.	TRBV12-3/TRBV12-4	TRBD2	TGTGCCAGCAGTTTCGTTGCGGGAGGTAACAATGAGCAGTTCTTC	CASSFVAGGNNEQFF
TRBJ2-1	few	TRBV5-1	TRBD2	TGCGCCAGCAGCATGGGACTAGCGGGAGGGATATTGTACAATGAGCAGTTCTTC	CASSMGLAGGILYNEQFF
TRBJ2-3	.	TRBV5-1	TRBD2	TGCGCCAGCAGCTTAAACCCAGCGGGAGTTGCGGATACGCAGTATTTT	CASSLNPAGVADTQYF
TRBJ2-2	.	TRBV5-1	TRBD1	TGCGCCAGCACAGCCGGGACAGAGGGCACCGGGGAGCTGTTTTTT	CASTAGTEGTGELFF
TRBJ2-5	few	TRBV20-1	.	TGCAGTGCTAGAGATATAAGTAGGACCCAGTACTTC	CSARDISRTQYF
TRBJ2-1	.	TRBV5-6	TRBD2	TGTGCCAGCAGCAGCGGGAGCGATGAGCAGTTCTTC	CASSSGSDEQFF
TRBJ2-7	.	TRBV6-5	.	TGTGCCAGCAGTTACTCTCAACAGGTTTACGAGCAGTACTTC	CASSYSQQVYEQYF
TRBJ2-1	few	TRBV20-1	.	TGCAGTGCTAGAGAGAGGGGGAGGGCAAGGGCGAACGAGCAGTTCTTC	CSARERGRARANEQFF
TRBJ2-5	few	TRBV5-1	TRBD2	TGCGCCAGCAGTAAGGGGGCACTAGCGGGAGGACAAGAGACCCAGTACTTC	CASSKGALAGGQETQYF
TRBJ2-7	few	TRBV4-2	.	TGTGCCAGCAGTGGGGCTGGAATCTACGAGCAGTACTTC	CASSGAGIYEQYF
TRBJ2-2	few	TRBV2	TRBD2	TGTGCCAGCAGTTCTAGCGGGGGCAACACCGGGGAGCTGTTTTTT	CASSSSGGNTGELFF
TRBJ2-3	.	TRBV7-2	TRBD2	TGTGCCAGCAGCTTAAGGGTACTAGCGCTAAGCACAGATACGCAGTATTTT	CASSLRVLALSTDTQYF
TRBJ2-1	few	TRBV12-3/TRBV12-4	.	TGTGCCAGCAGTTTAGAGACCCCAAACAATGAGCAGTTCTTC	CASSLETPNNEQFF
TRBJ2-7	.	TRBV4-1	TRBD1	TGCGCCAGCAGCCAAGTCCCGGGACAGGGCTACGAGCAGTACTTC	CASSQVPGQGYEQYF
TRBJ2-1	.	TRBV5-1	.	TGCGCCAGCAGCTTGGGTTACACCTACAATGAGCAGTTCTTC	CASSLGYTYNEQFF
TRBJ2-3	.	TRBV21-1	.	TGTGTAGCGGGAAACACAGATACGCAGTATTTT	CVAGNTDTQYF
TRBJ2-3	.	TRBV5-1	TRBD2	TGCGCCAGCAGCTTGGGGAGACTAGCGGGACACGCAGATACGCAGTATTTT	CASSLGRLAGHADTQYF
TRBJ2-5	many	TRBV5-1	.	TGTGCCAGCTCACCTGGAAGGCAAGAGACCCAGTACTTC	CASSPGRQETQYF